Each of the 25 T cell receptor beta chains below was sequenced from the same sample in a study of blood T cell repertoires in COVID-19. Assay: immunoSEQ multiplex PCR; the TCRdb copy retains only in-frame clones and omits some. The sample yields about 390,000 clones, 85% to 90% seen once. Sequencing was carried out using PBMCs or T cells enriched from blood (not recorded which). These receptors were taken from a woman between 50 and 59 years old who had recovered from COVID-19.

This chain connects TRBV5-5 to TRBJ2-6; D call uncertain. Per germline, CDR1 SGHKS and CDR2 YYEKEE (reference sequence). The V end was cut by 4 bases, the J end by 3 bases, with 8 bases between. This CDR3 region has 14 residues. CDR3 nucleotides: TGTGCCAGCAGCCCCTCGTTTGGGGCCAACGTCCTGACTTTC. It is translated as CASSPSFGANVLTF. Combining the CDR3 with reference TRBV5-5 and TRBJ2-6 gives the whole variable domain DAGVTQSPTHLIKTRGQQVTLRCSPISGHKSVSWYQQVLGQGPQFIFQYYEKEERGRGNFPDRFSARQFPNYSSELNVNALLLGDSALYLCASSPSFGANVLTFGAGSRLTVL.

The rearrangement links TRBV2 to TRBJ1-1; 8 bases fit TRBD1. CDR1 and CDR2 from the germline V gene are SNHLY and FYNNEI. Trimming removed 6 bases from V and 5 bases from J; junction bases left unmatched: 8. The CDR3 is made up of 14 amino acids. CDR3 coding DNA: TGTGCCAGCAGACGACAGGGGAGGGGGACTGAAGCTTTCTTT. Encoded protein: CASRRQGRGTEAFF.

This chain uses TRBV13 with TRBJ2-1, with 7 bases that match TRBD2. Germline-derived CDR1 and CDR2 are PRHDT and FYEKMQ (reference sequence). The CDR3 is 12 amino acids. The V and J ends lost 1 base and 15 bases, in that order; junction bases with no gene match: 6. CDR3 in amino acids: CASSLESGGRFF. CDR3 in DNA: TGTGCCAGCAGCTTAGAGAGTGGCGGGAGGTTCTTC.

The chain employs TRBV5-5 and TRBJ1-2, with 8 bases identical to TRBD1. This CDR3 has 13 residues. Looked up from germline, CDR1 is SGHKS and CDR2 is YYEKEE (reference sequence). Trimming at V came to 4 bases and at J to 3 bases, leaving 2 bases not matched to a gene. Written as DNA, the CDR3 is TGTGCCAGCAGCCCACAGGGGGACTATGGCTACACCTTC. Residues: CASSPQGDYGYTF. The full variable domain, with the rest looked up from reference TRBV5-5 and TRBJ1-2, is DAGVTQSPTHLIKTRGQQVTLRCSPISGHKSVSWYQQVLGQGPQFIFQYYEKEERGRGNFPDRFSARQFPNYSSELNVNALLLGDSALYLCASSPQGDYGYTFGSGTRLTVV.

J is TRBJ1-1 and V is TRBV7-9; weak D call: TRBD1 (5 bases). Trimming removed 7 bases at V and 0 bases at J, with 12 bases between. CDR1 SEHNR and CDR2 FQNEAQ come from the germline V gene (reference sequence). This CDR3 contains 14 residues. CDR3 region: CASTTTEMNTEAFF. The CDR3 DNA follows: TGTGCCAGCACCACGACAGAAATGAACACTGAAGCTTTCTTT.

V usage is TRBV30 and J usage is TRBJ1-2, with 9 bases fitting TRBD1. Losses at the gene ends were 4 bases for V and 6 bases for J; bases not matched to a gene: 6. The CDR3 covers 13 residues. CDR1 and CDR2 from the germline V gene are GTSNPN and SVGIG (reference sequence). This chain's CDR3 is CAWIRQGVDGYTF. In DNA, the CDR3 is TGTGCCTGGATCCGACAGGGGGTAGATGGCTACACCTTC. The full variable domain, in which reference TRBV30 and TRBJ1-2 provide the parts outside the CDR3, is SQTIHQWPATLVQPVGSPLSLECTVEGTSNPNLYWYRQAAGRGLQLLFYSVGIGQISSEVPQNLSASRPQDRQFILSSKKLLLSDSGFYLCAWIRQGVDGYTFGSGTRLTVV.

The chain joins TRBV5-1 to TRBJ2-5, with D possibly matching TRBD1 (6 bases). There are 13 residues in the CDR3. The V gene's germline CDR1 is SGHRS and CDR2 YFSETQ. Trimming removed 0 bases from V and 6 bases from J, with 9 bases in between. The CDR3 is CASSLDRVKTQYF. In nucleotides, the CDR3 is TGCGCCAGCAGCTTGGACAGGGTAAAGACCCAGTACTTC.

This CDR3 reads CSVDVTGNYEQYF. CDR3 bases: TGCAGCGTTGACGTGACAGGGAACTACGAGCAGTACTTC. The V call is TRBV29-1, the J call TRBJ2-7, with 7 bases lining up with TRBD1. This CDR3 is 13 amino acids long. Germline CDR1 is SQVTM and CDR2 is ANQGSEA. The V and J ends lost 3 bases and 3 bases, in that order; junction bases with no gene match: 5.

J is TRBJ1-6 and V is TRBV5-1; no clear D gene. This CDR3 region has 14 residues. Looked up from germline, CDR1 is SGHRS and CDR2 is YFSETQ. Trimming took off 3 bases at V and 3 bases at J, with 7 bases between the two ends. The CDR3 loop is CASSSRLYNSPLHF. CDR3 nucleotides: TGCGCCAGCAGCTCCAGGCTCTATAATTCACCCCTCCACTTT.

This CDR3 is CAIRAWGVNTEAFF. CDR3 bases: TGTGCCATCAGAGCTTGGGGGGTGAACACTGAAGCTTTCTTT. The J gene is TRBJ1-1, the V gene TRBV10-3; D perhaps matches TRBD1 (5 bases). V gave up 6 bases and J gave up 0 bases, with 11 bases separating them. Germline loops: CDR1 ENHRY, CDR2 SYGVKD. This CDR3 contains 14 residues.

The chain employs TRBV2 and TRBJ2-7, with 7 nucleotides matching TRBD2. V dropped 4 bases and J dropped 3; count of bases not matched to a gene: 21. This CDR3 is 19 amino acids long. Germline V gene sequence: CDR1 SNHLY, CDR2 FYNNEI. CDR3 DNA sequence: TGTGCCAGCAGTGGCGTTCTGGGAGGGCGGCCAGGGTCGGTCTACGAGCAGTACTTC. It yields the protein CASSGVLGGRPGSVYEQYF.

A note on this clone: At one end, the junction sequence differs from germline, possibly due to a read error. The V gene is TRBV5-4, the J gene TRBJ2-1; 15 bases align to TRBD2. Germline V lookup: CDR1 SGHNT, CDR2 YYREEE (reference sequence). The CDR3 runs 16 residues. The CDR3 coding sequence is TGTGCCAGCAGTTTGGGACTAGCGGGGGGATACAATGAGCAGTTCTTC. Encoded protein: CASSLGLAGGYNEQFF.

V gene TRBV5-5 combines with J gene TRBJ2-7; 8 bases align to TRBD2. Trimming at V came to 4 bases and at J to 5 bases, leaving 20 bases not matched to a gene. The CDR3 contains 18 residues. CDR1 and CDR2 from the germline V gene are SGHKS and YYEKEE (reference sequence). As DNA, the CDR3 is TGTGCCAGCAGCAGGGCGGAGCGGGGGTCCCCCAACGGTCACGAGCAGTACTTC. Protein: CASSRAERGSPNGHEQYF.

In DNA, the CDR3 is TGTGCCAGCTCGATCGGGACAGGGGGTTCCTCTGGAAACACCATATATTTT. This codes for CASSIGTGGSSGNTIYF. The V call is TRBV18, the J call TRBJ1-3; 11 bases map to TRBD1. There are 17 residues in the CDR3. The germline gives CDR1 KGHSH, CDR2 LQKENI. V trimming: 6 bases; J trimming: 0 bases; junction bases outside the gene matches: 7.

The V and J genes are TRBV27 and TRBJ1-2, with D tentatively TRBD1 (5 bases). CDR3 length equals 15 residues. With 5 bases removed from V and 3 bases from J, the gap between germline ends came to 16 bases. Germline V gene lookup returns CDR1 MNHEY and CDR2 SMNVEV (reference sequence). The CDR3 region has the DNA TGTGCCAGCAGTCATACTTACGGGGGTGACTATGGCTACACCTTC. Its protein is CASSHTYGGDYGYTF.

The chain combines TRBV19 with TRBJ1-4; 10 nucleotides match TRBD1. The CDR3 spans 15 residues. Germline-derived CDR1 and CDR2 are LNHDA and SQIVND (reference sequence). V shed 4 bases, J shed 4 bases, and the junction held 3 bases outside the gene matches. The CDR3 DNA follows: TGTGCCAGTAGTACGGGACAGGGGTTTAATGAAAAACTGTTTTTT. Translating it yields CASSTGQGFNEKLFF.

The DNA of the CDR3 is TGTGCCACCAGCATGATTGGTCGGGGAAACACCGGGGAGCTGTTTTTT. Its protein product is CATSMIGRGNTGELFF. The chain couples TRBV15 to TRBJ2-2; D possibly corresponds to TRBD2 (5 bases). This CDR3 region has 16 residues. V lost 4 bases and J 2 bases, leaving 14 bases between the germline ends. Germline-derived CDR1 and CDR2 are LNHNV and YYDKDF (reference sequence).

The chain employs TRBV28 and TRBJ2-3; TRBD2 agrees at 7 bases. V lost 6 bases, J lost 5 bases, and 11 bases stayed unmatched. The CDR3 runs to 15 residues. In germline, CDR1 is MDHEN, CDR2 SYDVKM. Here the CDR3 reads CASRFSSGEGDTQYF. Written as DNA, the CDR3 is TGTGCCAGCAGATTTTCTAGCGGAGAGGGAGATACGCAGTATTTT. The full variable domain, with the rest looked up from reference TRBV28 and TRBJ2-3, is DVKVTQSSRYLVKRTGEKVFLECVQDMDHENMFWYRQDPGLGLRLIYFSYDVKMKEKGDIPEGYSVSREKKERFSLILESASTNQTSMYLCASRFSSGEGDTQYFGPGTRLTVL.

V is TRBV6-5 and J is TRBJ1-1; 8 nucleotides align to TRBD1. In germline, CDR1 is MNHEY, CDR2 SVGAGI. V lost 0 bases, J lost 6 bases, and 6 bases stayed unmatched. The CDR3 contains 15 residues. CDR3 bases: TGTGCCAGCAGTTACTCGAATTCAGGGGGCTCTGAAGCTTTCTTT. Encoded protein: CASSYSNSGGSEAFF.

The chain couples TRBV27 to TRBJ1-1; D perhaps matches TRBD1 (5 bases). The germline V gene encodes CDR1 MNHEY and CDR2 SMNVEV (reference sequence). V lost 3 bases and J 1 base, leaving 12 bases between the germline ends. This CDR3 has 15 residues. CDR3 protein: CASSFLSGGNTEAFF. The CDR3 DNA reads TGTGCCAGCAGTTTTCTCTCCGGGGGGAACACTGAAGCTTTCTTT.

The genes are TRBV13 and TRBJ2-7, with D hard to call. CDR1 and CDR2 (germline): PRHDT, FYEKMQ (reference sequence). This CDR3 has 13 residues. V shed 6 bases and J shed 2 bases, with 11 bases lying between them. CDR3 DNA: TGTGCCAGCAGTGGGCAGGATCCCTACGAGCAGTACTTC. Translating gives CASSGQDPYEQYF.

The chain is built from TRBV7-3 and TRBJ2-2, with 9 bases that match TRBD1. The J segment lost 0 bases and the V segment lost 5 bases, leaving 7 bases of the junction unmatched. Germline V lookup: CDR1 SGHTA, CDR2 FQGTGA. This CDR3 is 17 amino acids long. Here the CDR3 reads CASSLTGGNTNTGELFF. The CDR3 coding sequence is TGTGCCAGCAGCCTCACAGGGGGCAATACGAACACCGGGGAGCTGTTTTTT.

The V gene is TRBV4-1, the J gene TRBJ1-2; 9 bases line up with TRBD1. Germline V gene lookup returns CDR1 MGHRA and CDR2 YSYEKL. The CDR3 length is 16 residues. V lost 2 bases to trimming and J lost 5 bases; unmatched junction nucleotides: 9. CDR3 DNA: TGCGCCAGCAGCCAATACACAGGACAGGGGATGTATGGCTACACCTTC. It encodes CASSQYTGQGMYGYTF.

The rearrangement joins TRBV7-9 to TRBJ1-1; D unclear. Looked up from germline, CDR1 is SEHNR and CDR2 is FQNEAQ (reference sequence). V shed 2 bases and J shed 4 bases, with 2 bases lying between them. CDR3 length: 11 residues. The CDR3 DNA follows: TGTGCCAGCAGCTTACGCACTGAAGCTTTCTTT. Its protein product is CASSLRTEAFF.

The chain recombines TRBV12-3 or TRBV12-4 with TRBJ2-2; D is undetermined. Trimming removed 3 bases at V and 6 bases at J, with 8 bases between. This CDR3 contains 13 residues. The CDR3 loop is CASSLLQPGELFF. The CDR3 nucleotides are TGTGCCAGCAGTTTGTTACAACCCGGGGAGCTGTTTTTT.